This T cell receptor beta chain comes out of a study of blood T cell repertoires in COVID-19 (dated by TCRdb to 2018 to 2021). In the study overall: Collaborator samples came from the United States, Italy and Spain and covered acute and convalescent phases of COVID-19. The material from the prospective study consisted of cDNA or gDNA derived from T cells, B-cell-depleted T cells, or PBMCs. Subjects who had been exposed to COVID-19, were actively infected with it, or had recovered from it provided the deeply sampled blood TCRbeta repertoires that made up the dataset. A freely available public database, intended as a resource for researchers studying the immune response to SARS-CoV-2, is where the repertoires were released. Samples came from the ongoing ImmuneRACE study (first 160 participants) plus 1,254 subjects from 6 global collaborators. The sample metadata nearly always contained a de-identified subject ID, COVID-19 status, age in years and sex. Where available, HLA class I and class II types were obtained from metadata supplied by the sample provider rather than from assay-based typing. Here is what the overall study found, with its caveats: The quantity of clinical and demographic metadata differed by source and by participant and was supplied without curation.

In the prospective study, participants were about 18 to 95 years old, resided in about two dozen geographic areas of the United States, and were enrolled through a virtual design. In the prospective study, cohorts were assigned on the basis of participant-reported clinical history obtained from a screening survey and a study questionnaire. Recovered participants in ImmuneRACE Cohort 3 were defined as having two consecutive negative NP/OP PCR tests, clearance from a healthcare professional, or resolution of symptoms. Each participant in the prospective study had whole blood, serum and a nasopharyngeal or oropharyngeal swab collected by mobile phlebotomists. Participants in the prospective study had the option to provide additional blood draws and questionnaires over an approximately two-month period. Prospective study blood samples were shipped either frozen or at room temperature before DNA extraction.

Regarding this clone: The antigen it recognizes is unknown. Base qualities are not recorded, but no much larger clone differs from it by a single base.

TCRbeta CDR3 regions were amplified from genomic DNA by means of the immunoSEQ Assay, a bias-controlled multiplex PCR. In the original analysis: Within the assay, amplification of reference gene primers was used to estimate how many nucleated cells each sample contained. To quantify the absolute abundance of each unique TCRbeta CDR3 rearrangement, sequence reads were collapsed and filtered. For each sample, productive Simpson clonality was calculated by taking the square root of Simpson's diversity index across productive rearrangements. This immuneACCESS table, as held by TCRdb, lists in-frame sequences with V and J called but not all clones. Of the missing ones, under half trace to an unresolved V gene in checked studies; the others have no known cause. For V, J and clone size, that table is used; D and trimming come from the DNA. The sample data list roughly 150,000 clones, and more than 70% of these were observed just once. The ten largest clonotypes hold approximately 5.4% of the sample.

The germline ends are 13 bases apart after V is trimmed by 8 bases and J by 3 bases. From the cysteine up to the phenylalanine, the CDR3 has a length of 12 residues. Only the CDR3 region is kept as DNA, spanning 36 bases read in frame from base 1. Based on the germline V gene (reference sequence), the CDR1 and CDR2 sequences are GTSNPN and SVGIG. The chain is assembled from TRBV30 and TRBJ1-2; the D region possibly corresponds to TRBD1 (5 bases align). This clonotype was sampled from a man aged 35 to 55 who had recovered from COVID-19. Input material: PBMCs or T cells enriched from blood (not recorded which). The CDR3 is CAQTETYYGYTF. The DNA is as follows: TGTGCCCAGACAGAGACGTACTATGGCTACACCTTC. With all but the CDR3 taken from the reference TRBV30 and TRBJ1-2 genes, the full variable domain is: SQTIHQWPATLVQPVGSPLSLECTVEGTSNPNLYWYRQAAGRGLQLLFYSVGIGQISSEVPQNLSASRPQDRQFILSSKKLLLSDSGFYLCAQTETYYGYTFGSGTRLTVV.